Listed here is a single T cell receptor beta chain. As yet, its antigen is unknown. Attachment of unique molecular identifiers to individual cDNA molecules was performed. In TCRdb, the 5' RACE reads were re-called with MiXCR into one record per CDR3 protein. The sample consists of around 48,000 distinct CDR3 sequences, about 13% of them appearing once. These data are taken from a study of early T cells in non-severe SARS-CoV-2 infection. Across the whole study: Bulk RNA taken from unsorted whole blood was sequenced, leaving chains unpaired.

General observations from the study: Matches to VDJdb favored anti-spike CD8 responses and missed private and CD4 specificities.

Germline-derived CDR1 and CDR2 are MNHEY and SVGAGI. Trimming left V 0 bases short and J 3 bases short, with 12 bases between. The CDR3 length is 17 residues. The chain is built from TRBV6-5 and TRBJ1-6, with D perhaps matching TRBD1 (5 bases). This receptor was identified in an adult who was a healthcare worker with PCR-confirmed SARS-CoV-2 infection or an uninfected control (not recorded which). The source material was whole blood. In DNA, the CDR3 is TGTGCCAGCAGTTACTCAGCGGGGGACCTCTATAATTCACCCCTCCACTTT. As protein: CASSYSAGDLYNSPLHF.